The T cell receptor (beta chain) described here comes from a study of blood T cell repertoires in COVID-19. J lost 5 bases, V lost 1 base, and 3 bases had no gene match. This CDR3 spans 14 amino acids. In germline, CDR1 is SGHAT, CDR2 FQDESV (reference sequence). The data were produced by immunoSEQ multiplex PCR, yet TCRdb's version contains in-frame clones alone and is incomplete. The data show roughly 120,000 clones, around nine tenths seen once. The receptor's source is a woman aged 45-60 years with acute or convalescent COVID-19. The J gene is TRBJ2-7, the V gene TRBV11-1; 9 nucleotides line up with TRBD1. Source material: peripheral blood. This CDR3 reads CASSLERQGDEQYF. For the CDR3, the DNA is TGTGCCAGCAGCTTAGAGCGACAGGGGGACGAGCAGTACTTC.